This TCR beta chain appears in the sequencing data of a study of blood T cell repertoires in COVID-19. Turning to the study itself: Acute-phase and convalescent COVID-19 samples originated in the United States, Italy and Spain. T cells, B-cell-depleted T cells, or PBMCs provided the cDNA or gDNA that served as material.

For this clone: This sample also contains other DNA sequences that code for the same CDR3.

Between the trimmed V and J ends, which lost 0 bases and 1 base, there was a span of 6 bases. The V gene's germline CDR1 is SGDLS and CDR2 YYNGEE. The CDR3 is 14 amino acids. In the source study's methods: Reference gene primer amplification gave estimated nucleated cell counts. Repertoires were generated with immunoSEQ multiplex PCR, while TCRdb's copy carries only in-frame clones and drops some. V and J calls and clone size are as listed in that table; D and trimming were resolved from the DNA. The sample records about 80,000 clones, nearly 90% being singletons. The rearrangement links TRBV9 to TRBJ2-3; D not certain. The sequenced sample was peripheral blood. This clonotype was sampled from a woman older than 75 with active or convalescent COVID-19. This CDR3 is CASSVALRTDTQYF. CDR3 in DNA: TGTGCCAGCAGCGTAGCACTCCGCACAGATACGCAGTATTTT.